This is a list of T cell receptor beta chains from one sample in a study of OX40 agonist ivuxolimab in advanced cancers. Profiled with immunoSEQ multiplex PCR; TCRdb holds only in-frame clones, not every one. The table shows approximately 70,000 clones, with roughly four fifths occurring only once. The source material was CD4+ or CD8+ T cells sorted from blood, sampled in a trial of the OX40 agonist ivuxolimab. The receptors stem from an adult with an advanced solid tumor such as melanoma, head and neck, liver or kidney cancer. Both conserved end residues are part of each CDR3. The order of the fields is D gene, J gene, clone size, V gene, CDR3 DNA, CDR3 protein. A D gene is named only where the DNA matches it firmly. Clone size is given for some rows only: seen once, a few or many times, or a class if the clone is expanded.

. TRBJ2-1 . TRBV2 TGTGCCAGCAGTACCAACTCCTACAATGAGCAGTTCTTC CASSTNSYNEQFF
. TRBJ2-2 . TRBV5-4 TGTGCCAGCAGCTCCACCGACTACCCCGCCGGGGAGCTGTTTTTT CASSSTDYPAGELFF
. TRBJ2-1 . TRBV4-1 TGCGCCAGCAGCCTTAGCTCTGTAAATGAGCAGTTCTTC CASSLSSVNEQFF
TRBD2 TRBJ2-1 . TRBV18 TGTGCCAGCTCACCCCTGACTAGCGGGGAGGGTGAGCAGTTCTTC CASSPLTSGEGEQFF
. TRBJ2-2 . TRBV6-5 TGTGCCAGCAGTTACACCCGAGGGGGCACCGGGGAGCTGTTTTTT CASSYTRGGTGELFF
. TRBJ2-1 few TRBV5-6 TGTGCCAGCAGCTTGGTACGGAACAATGAGCAGTTCTTC CASSLVRNNEQFF
TRBD1 TRBJ1-5 . TRBV2 TGTGCCAGCAGTGAAGGGACAGGCTTCAATCAGCCCCAGCATTTT CASSEGTGFNQPQHF
. TRBJ1-2 . TRBV2 TGTGCCAGCACCGGAAATGGCTACACCTTC CASTGNGYTF
. TRBJ2-7 . TRBV7-2 TGTGCCAGCAGCTTGCGGGACTCGGTACGCTACGAGCAGTACTTC CASSLRDSVRYEQYF
TRBD1 TRBJ1-3 . TRBV7-8 TGTGCCAGCAGACGAACGGCCGGGACAGGGTCATTCTCTGGAAACACCATATATTTT CASRRTAGTGSFSGNTIYF
. TRBJ1-2 . TRBV6-5 TGTGCCAGCAGTTATCAGGGGTCAGATGGCTACACCTTC CASSYQGSDGYTF
TRBD2 TRBJ2-5 once TRBV4-1 TGCGCCAGCAGCCGGCTAGCGGGGTCCCCGGAGACCCAGTACTTC CASSRLAGSPETQYF
. TRBJ2-7 . TRBV9 TGTGCCAGCAGCGACACCTACGAGCAGTACTTC CASSDTYEQYF
. TRBJ2-5 . TRBV30 TGTGCCTGGAGTGTACTTGGAGAGACCCAGTACTTC CAWSVLGETQYF
. TRBJ2-7 . TRBV5-5 TGTGCCAGCAGCTTGGCCTACGAGCAGTACTTC CASSLAYEQYF
. TRBJ2-5 . TRBV6-6 TGTGCCAGCAGTTCCTCGACCCGGGAAGAGACCCAGTACTTC CASSSSTREETQYF
TRBD1 TRBJ2-3 . TRBV13 TGTGCCAGCAGCTTAGTCGGGACAGGCGATATCACAGATACGCAGTATTTT CASSLVGTGDITDTQYF
. TRBJ1-2 few TRBV21-1 TGTGCCAGCAGCAACGGGACAGGTTGGATTTATGGCTACACCTTC CASSNGTGWIYGYTF
. TRBJ2-7 . TRBV4-3 TGCGCCAGCAGCCAAGTGGGAGGGGGCGCGTACGAGCAGTACTTC CASSQVGGGAYEQYF
. TRBJ2-5 . TRBV13 TGTGCCAGCAGCTTAGCGATTATTCAAGAGACCCAGTACTTC CASSLAIIQETQYF
. TRBJ1-6 . TRBV7-6 TGTGCCAGCAGCGAACAACCAAATTCACCCCTCCACTTT CASSEQPNSPLHF
. TRBJ1-1 . TRBV7-7 TGTGCTAGCAGCGATACCCGGGCCCCCTGTGGGAACACTGAAGCTTTCTTT CASSDTRAPCGNTEAFF
. TRBJ2-3 . TRBV6-6 TGTGCCAGCAGGGACTATGGGAGCACAGATACGCAGTATTTT CASRDYGSTDTQYF
TRBD2 TRBJ2-5 . TRBV7-2 TGTGCCAGCAGCTTAGCACCCAGAGCGGGGGGGCTACGTAGAAAGACCCAGTACTTC CASSLAPRAGGLRRKTQYF
. TRBJ1-2 . TRBV5-1 TGCGCCAGCAGCTTCTCTTTGCAGACAAACTATGGCTACACCTTC CASSFSLQTNYGYTF
. TRBJ2-1 few TRBV5-1 TGCGCCAGCAGCCCGGGACTGATAAAAGATGAGCAGTTCTTC CASSPGLIKDEQFF
TRBD2 TRBJ2-5 . TRBV5-5 TGTGCCAGCAGCTTATCACTAGCGGGGGTTCGAGAGACCCAGTACTTC CASSLSLAGVRETQYF
TRBD2 TRBJ2-1 . TRBV7-2 TGTGCCAGCAGCTTAGACCTAGCGGGGGGGTACAATGAGCAGTTCTTC CASSLDLAGGYNEQFF
. TRBJ2-2 once TRBV7-6 TGTGCCAGCAGCTTAGAAGACAGGGAGGTCCCCGGGGAGCTGTTTTTT CASSLEDREVPGELFF
TRBD2 TRBJ2-2 once TRBV7-3 TGTGCCAGCAGCTTAACGAGAGCGGGAGGGAGCACCGGGGAGCTGTTTTTT CASSLTRAGGSTGELFF
. TRBJ1-2 . TRBV30 TGTGCCTGGAGTGTTGTGACAGGCTACACCTTC CAWSVVTGYTF
TRBD2 TRBJ2-5 . TRBV4-1 TGCGCCAGCAGCCAAGGCAGACTAGCGGGAGGGCCGGAGACCCAGTACTTC CASSQGRLAGGPETQYF